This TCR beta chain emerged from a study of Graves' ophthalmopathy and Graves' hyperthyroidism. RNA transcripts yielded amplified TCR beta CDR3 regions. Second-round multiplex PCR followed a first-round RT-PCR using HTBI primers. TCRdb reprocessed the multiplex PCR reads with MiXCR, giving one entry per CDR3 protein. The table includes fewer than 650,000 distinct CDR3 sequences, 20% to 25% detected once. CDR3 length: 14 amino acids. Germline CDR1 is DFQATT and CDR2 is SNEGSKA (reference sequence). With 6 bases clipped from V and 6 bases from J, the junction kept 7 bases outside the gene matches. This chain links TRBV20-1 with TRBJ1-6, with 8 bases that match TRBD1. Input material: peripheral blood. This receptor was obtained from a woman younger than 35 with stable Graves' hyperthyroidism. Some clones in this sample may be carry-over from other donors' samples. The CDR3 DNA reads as TGCAGTGCAGAAACAGGGGGTGGTAATTCACCCCTCCACTTT. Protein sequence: CSAETGGGNSPLHF.